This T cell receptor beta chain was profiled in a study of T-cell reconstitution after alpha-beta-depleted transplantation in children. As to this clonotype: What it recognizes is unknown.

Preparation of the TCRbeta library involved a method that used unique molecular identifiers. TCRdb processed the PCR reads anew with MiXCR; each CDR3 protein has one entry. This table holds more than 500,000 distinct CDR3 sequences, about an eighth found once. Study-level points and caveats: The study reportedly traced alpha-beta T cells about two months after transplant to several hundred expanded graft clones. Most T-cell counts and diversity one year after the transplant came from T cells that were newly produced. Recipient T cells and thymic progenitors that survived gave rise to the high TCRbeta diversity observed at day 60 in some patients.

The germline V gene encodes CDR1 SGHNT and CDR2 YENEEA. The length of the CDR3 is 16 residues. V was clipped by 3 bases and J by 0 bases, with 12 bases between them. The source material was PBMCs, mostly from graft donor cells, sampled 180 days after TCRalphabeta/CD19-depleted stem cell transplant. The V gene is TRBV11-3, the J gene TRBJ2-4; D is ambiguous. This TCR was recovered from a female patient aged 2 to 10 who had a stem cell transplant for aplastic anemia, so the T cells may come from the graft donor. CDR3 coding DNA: TGTGCCAGCAGCTTGGTAGGATCATTAGCCAAAAACATTCAGTACTTC. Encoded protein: CASSLVGSLAKNIQYF.